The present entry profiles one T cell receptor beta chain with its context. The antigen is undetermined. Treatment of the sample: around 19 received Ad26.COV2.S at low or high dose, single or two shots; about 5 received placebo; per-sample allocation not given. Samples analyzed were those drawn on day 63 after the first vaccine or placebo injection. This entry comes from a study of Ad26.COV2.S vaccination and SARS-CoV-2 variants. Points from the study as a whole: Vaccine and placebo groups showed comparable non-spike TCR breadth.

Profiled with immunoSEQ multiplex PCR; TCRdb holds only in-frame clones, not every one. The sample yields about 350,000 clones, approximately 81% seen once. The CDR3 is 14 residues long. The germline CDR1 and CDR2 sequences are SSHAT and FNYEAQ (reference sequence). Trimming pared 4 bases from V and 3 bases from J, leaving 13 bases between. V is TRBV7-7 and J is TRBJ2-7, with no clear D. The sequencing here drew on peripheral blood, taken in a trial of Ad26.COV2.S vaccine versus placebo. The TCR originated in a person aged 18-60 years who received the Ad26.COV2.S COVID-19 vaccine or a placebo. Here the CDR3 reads CASSSSVSSYEQYF. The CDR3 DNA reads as TGTGCCAGCAGCTCCAGTGTCTCCAGCTACGAGCAGTACTTC. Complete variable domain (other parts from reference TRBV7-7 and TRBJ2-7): GAGVSQSPRYKVTKRGQDVTLRCDPISSHATLYWYQQALGQGPEFLTYFNYEAQPDKSGLPSDRFSAERPEGSISTLTIQRTEQRDSAMYRCASSSSVSSYEQYFGPGTRLTVT.